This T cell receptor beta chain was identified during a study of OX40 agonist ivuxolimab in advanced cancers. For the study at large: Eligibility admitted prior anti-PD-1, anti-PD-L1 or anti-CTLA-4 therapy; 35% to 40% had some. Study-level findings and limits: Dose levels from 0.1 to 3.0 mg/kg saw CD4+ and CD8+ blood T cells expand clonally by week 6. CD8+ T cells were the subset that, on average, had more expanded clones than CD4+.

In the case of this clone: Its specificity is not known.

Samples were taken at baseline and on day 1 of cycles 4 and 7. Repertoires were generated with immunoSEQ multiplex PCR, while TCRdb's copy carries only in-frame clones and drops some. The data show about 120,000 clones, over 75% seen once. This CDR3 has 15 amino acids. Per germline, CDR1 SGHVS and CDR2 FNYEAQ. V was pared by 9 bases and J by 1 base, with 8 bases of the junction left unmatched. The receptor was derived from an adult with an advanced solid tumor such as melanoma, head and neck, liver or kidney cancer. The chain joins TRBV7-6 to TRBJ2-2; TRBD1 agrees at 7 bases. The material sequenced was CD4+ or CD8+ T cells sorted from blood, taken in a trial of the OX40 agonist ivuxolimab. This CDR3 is CASRDRDLNTGELFF. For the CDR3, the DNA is TGTGCCAGTAGAGACAGGGACCTGAACACCGGGGAGCTGTTTTTT.